This is a list of T cell receptor beta chains from one sample in a study of T cell responses to AZD1222 COVID-19 vaccine. Only in-frame clones appear in the TCRdb table, and some are missing; sequencing was by immunoSEQ multiplex PCR. The repertoire includes over 50,000 clones, approximately 85% of them detected once, and over 20% sits in the top ten. The sequences come from peripheral blood, collected 28 days after the second AZD1222 dose. These receptors were taken from an adult who received the AZD1222 COVID-19 vaccine. Both conserved end residues are part of each CDR3. The order of the fields is D gene, V gene, clone size, J gene, CDR3 DNA, CDR3 protein. D genes are given only for firm matches. Not every row has a clone size; where given, it reads once, few, many or a size class.

d_call: -
v_call: TRBV7-2
clone_size: -
j_call: TRBJ2-3
cdr3_nt: TGTGCCAGCAGCCCAAGGCCCCGCGATACGCAGTATTTT
cdr3_aa: CASSPRPRDTQYF

d_call: -
v_call: TRBV7-2
clone_size: -
j_call: TRBJ1-5
cdr3_nt: TGTGCCAGCAGCTCGAGGGGGGATCAGCCCCAGCATTTT
cdr3_aa: CASSSRGDQPQHF

d_call: TRBD1
v_call: TRBV18
clone_size: -
j_call: TRBJ1-6
cdr3_nt: TGTGCCAGCTCACCCGACAGGGTAAATTCACCCCTCCACTTT
cdr3_aa: CASSPDRVNSPLHF

d_call: TRBD1
v_call: TRBV5-5
clone_size: -
j_call: TRBJ2-7
cdr3_nt: TGTGCCAGCAGCTTGAGACAGGGGGTTTTAGAGCAGTACTTC
cdr3_aa: CASSLRQGVLEQYF

d_call: TRBD2
v_call: TRBV30
clone_size: -
j_call: TRBJ2-5
cdr3_nt: TGTGCCTGGAGTGTCTCTAGCGGGAGGGAAGAGTACTTC
cdr3_aa: CAWSVSSGREEYF

d_call: -
v_call: TRBV7-9
clone_size: -
j_call: TRBJ1-2
cdr3_nt: TGTGCCAGCAGCTTGGGCCAGACGGGGGGCTACACCTTC
cdr3_aa: CASSLGQTGGYTF

d_call: -
v_call: TRBV28
clone_size: -
j_call: TRBJ2-7
cdr3_nt: TGTGCCAGCACCGACGTAGCCTACGAGCAGTACTTC
cdr3_aa: CASTDVAYEQYF

d_call: -
v_call: TRBV6-5
clone_size: -
j_call: TRBJ2-3
cdr3_nt: TGTGCCAGCAGTTCCCAAGGCACAGATACGCAGTATTTT
cdr3_aa: CASSSQGTDTQYF

d_call: TRBD2
v_call: TRBV7-3
clone_size: -
j_call: TRBJ2-7
cdr3_nt: TGTGCCAGCAGCTCGAGGACTAGCGGGAGCATTAGTAGCGAGCAGTACTTC
cdr3_aa: CASSSRTSGSISSEQYF

d_call: -
v_call: TRBV27
clone_size: -
j_call: TRBJ2-2
cdr3_nt: TGTGCCAGCAGTTCCGGTTATAACACCGGGGAGCTGTTTTTT
cdr3_aa: CASSSGYNTGELFF

d_call: -
v_call: TRBV7-2
clone_size: -
j_call: TRBJ2-7
cdr3_nt: TGTGCCAGCAGCTTAGAGGCCGGGACCTACGAGCAGTACTTC
cdr3_aa: CASSLEAGTYEQYF

d_call: -
v_call: TRBV28
clone_size: -
j_call: TRBJ2-3
cdr3_nt: TGTGCCAGCAGCCCGTTTGGGATGGCAGATACGCAGTATTTT
cdr3_aa: CASSPFGMADTQYF

d_call: TRBD1
v_call: TRBV5-1
clone_size: -
j_call: TRBJ2-7
cdr3_nt: TGCGCCAGCAGCTTGGCCCCGGACAGGTCCCTCGAGCAGTACTTC
cdr3_aa: CASSLAPDRSLEQYF

d_call: -
v_call: TRBV6-5
clone_size: once
j_call: TRBJ2-6
cdr3_nt: TGTGCCAGCAGGGCCCCCGGCGGTGGGGCCAACGTCCTGACTTTC
cdr3_aa: CASRAPGGGANVLTF

d_call: -
v_call: TRBV30
clone_size: -
j_call: TRBJ2-5
cdr3_nt: TGTGCCTCCCGGGCCTCACCCGTGGGGGAGACCCAGTACTTC
cdr3_aa: CASRASPVGETQYF

d_call: -
v_call: TRBV28
clone_size: -
j_call: TRBJ2-7
cdr3_nt: TGTGCCAGCAGTCTCTCATGGAACGAGCAGTACTTC
cdr3_aa: CASSLSWNEQYF

d_call: TRBD1
v_call: TRBV18
clone_size: -
j_call: TRBJ2-3
cdr3_nt: TGTGCCAGCTCGCCAGGGGGCAGCACAGATACGCAGTATTTT
cdr3_aa: CASSPGGSTDTQYF

d_call: TRBD2
v_call: TRBV30
clone_size: -
j_call: TRBJ2-7
cdr3_nt: TGTGCCTGGAGTGTACTGTCTAGCGGGAGATCCTCCTACGAGCAGTACTTC
cdr3_aa: CAWSVLSSGRSSYEQYF

d_call: -
v_call: TRBV20-1
clone_size: -
j_call: TRBJ1-5
cdr3_nt: TGCAGTGCTAGTTTAGGACAGCCCAATCAGCCCCAGCATTTT
cdr3_aa: CSASLGQPNQPQHF

d_call: TRBD1
v_call: TRBV19
clone_size: -
j_call: TRBJ1-5
cdr3_nt: TGTGCCAGTAGGCCAGGGACAGGGAGAAATCAGCCCCAGCATTTT
cdr3_aa: CASRPGTGRNQPQHF

d_call: TRBD2
v_call: TRBV6-1
clone_size: -
j_call: TRBJ2-7
cdr3_nt: TGTGCCAGCAGTGAAGGACTAGCGGGAGGCCCCGAGCAGTACTTC
cdr3_aa: CASSEGLAGGPEQYF

d_call: TRBD2
v_call: TRBV27
clone_size: -
j_call: TRBJ2-3
cdr3_nt: TGTGCCAGCAGTCCTAACCGGGGACTAGCGGGAAGCACAGATACGCAGTATTTT
cdr3_aa: CASSPNRGLAGSTDTQYF

d_call: -
v_call: TRBV7-8
clone_size: -
j_call: TRBJ1-2
cdr3_nt: TGTGCCAGCAGCCGGGAGAACGGGCATGGCTACACCTTC
cdr3_aa: CASSRENGHGYTF

d_call: TRBD1
v_call: TRBV2
clone_size: -
j_call: TRBJ1-1
cdr3_nt: TGTGCCAGCACCAGGGACAGGGGTTTCGGAGACACTGAAGCTTTCTTT
cdr3_aa: CASTRDRGFGDTEAFF

d_call: -
v_call: TRBV6-5
clone_size: -
j_call: TRBJ2-7
cdr3_nt: TGTGCCAGCAGTCCGAGCAGCGGATCCGAGCAGTACTTC
cdr3_aa: CASSPSSGSEQYF

d_call: TRBD1
v_call: TRBV2
clone_size: -
j_call: TRBJ2-1
cdr3_nt: TGTGCCAGCAGACTGGGACAGCAGTACAATGAGCAGTTCTTC
cdr3_aa: CASRLGQQYNEQFF